The source of this T cell receptor (beta chain) is a study of blood T cell repertoires in COVID-19. The ends lost 3 bases at V and 10 bases at J; junction bases unmatched: 5. CDR3 size: 13 residues. For recovered donors of Cohort 3, there were two negative PCRs, clearance, or symptom resolution. The data were produced by immunoSEQ multiplex PCR, yet TCRdb's version contains in-frame clones alone and is incomplete. There are around 290,000 clones in the sample; approximately 85% occur only once, and 0.75% to 1% lies in the top ten. Sequencing was carried out using PBMCs or T cells enriched from blood (not recorded which). The chain has TRBV12-3 or TRBV12-4 and TRBJ1-1; 10 bases match TRBD1. The source of this sequence is a woman under 40 who had recovered from COVID-19. In DNA, the CDR3 is TGTGCCAGCAGTTTCGTGGGACAGGGGATAGCTTTCTTT. This codes for CASSFVGQGIAFF.